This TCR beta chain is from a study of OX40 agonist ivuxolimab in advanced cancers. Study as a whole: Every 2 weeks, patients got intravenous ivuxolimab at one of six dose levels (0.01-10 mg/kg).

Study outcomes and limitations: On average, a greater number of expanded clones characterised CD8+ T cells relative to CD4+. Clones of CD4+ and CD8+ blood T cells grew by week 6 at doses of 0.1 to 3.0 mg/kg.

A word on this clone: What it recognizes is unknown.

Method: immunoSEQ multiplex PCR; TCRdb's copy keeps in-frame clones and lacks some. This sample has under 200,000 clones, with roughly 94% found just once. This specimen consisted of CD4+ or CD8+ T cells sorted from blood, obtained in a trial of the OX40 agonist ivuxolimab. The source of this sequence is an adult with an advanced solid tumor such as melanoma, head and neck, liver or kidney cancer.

CDR3 in DNA: TGTGCCAGCAGCCCGAAGCCGGGACTAGTTATCGGCACAGATACGCAGTATTTT. Translated: CASSPKPGLVIGTDTQYF. The rearrangement uses TRBV7-9 and TRBJ2-3, with 8 bases matching TRBD2. V was pared by 5 bases and J by 1 base, with 14 bases of the junction left unmatched. The CDR3 loop spans 18 amino acids. The germline CDR1 and CDR2 sequences are SEHNR and FQNEAQ (reference sequence).